This T cell receptor beta chain was sequenced for a study of shared clonotypes between healthy human individuals. Across the study: Researchers assigned three CD4 naive, three CD4 memory, two CD8 naive and one CD8 memory plate to each donor.

Germline-derived CDR1 and CDR2 are MNHEY and SMNVEV (reference sequence). The CDR3 covers 14 residues. Trimming pared 5 bases from V and 4 bases from J, leaving 14 bases between. CD45RO negativity and positive selection for CCR7 defined naive CD8 cells, a population that excluded terminally differentiated effector memory CD45RA+ cells. At a deep level, the assay was run. Produced via immunoSEQ multiplex PCR; TCRdb's table is partial and in-frame only. The sample has 600,000 or so clones, 95% to 98% seen once. The sequence derives from a young man in good health. Sequencing was carried out using naive CD8+ T cells sorted from blood. The chain recombines TRBV27 with TRBJ1-2; tentative D call: TRBD1 (6 bases). The CDR3 region has the DNA TGTGCCAGCAGTGAGGGGGGCGTCGTCTATGGCTACACCTTC. Encoded protein: CASSEGGVVYGYTF.